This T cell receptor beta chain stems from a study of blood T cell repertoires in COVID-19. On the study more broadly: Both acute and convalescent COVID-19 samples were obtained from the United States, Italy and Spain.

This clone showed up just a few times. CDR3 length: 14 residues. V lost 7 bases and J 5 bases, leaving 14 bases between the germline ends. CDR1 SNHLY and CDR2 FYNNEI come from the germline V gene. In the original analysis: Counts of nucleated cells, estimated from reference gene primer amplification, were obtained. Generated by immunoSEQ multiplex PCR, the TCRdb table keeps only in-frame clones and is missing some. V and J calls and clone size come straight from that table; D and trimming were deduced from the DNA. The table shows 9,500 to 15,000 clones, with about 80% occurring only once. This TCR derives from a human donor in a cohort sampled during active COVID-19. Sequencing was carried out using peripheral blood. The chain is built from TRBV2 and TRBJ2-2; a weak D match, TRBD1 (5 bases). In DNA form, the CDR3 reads TGTGCCAGCAATTTAAGGGCAGGGACCGGGGAGCTGTTTTTT. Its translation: CASNLRAGTGELFF.